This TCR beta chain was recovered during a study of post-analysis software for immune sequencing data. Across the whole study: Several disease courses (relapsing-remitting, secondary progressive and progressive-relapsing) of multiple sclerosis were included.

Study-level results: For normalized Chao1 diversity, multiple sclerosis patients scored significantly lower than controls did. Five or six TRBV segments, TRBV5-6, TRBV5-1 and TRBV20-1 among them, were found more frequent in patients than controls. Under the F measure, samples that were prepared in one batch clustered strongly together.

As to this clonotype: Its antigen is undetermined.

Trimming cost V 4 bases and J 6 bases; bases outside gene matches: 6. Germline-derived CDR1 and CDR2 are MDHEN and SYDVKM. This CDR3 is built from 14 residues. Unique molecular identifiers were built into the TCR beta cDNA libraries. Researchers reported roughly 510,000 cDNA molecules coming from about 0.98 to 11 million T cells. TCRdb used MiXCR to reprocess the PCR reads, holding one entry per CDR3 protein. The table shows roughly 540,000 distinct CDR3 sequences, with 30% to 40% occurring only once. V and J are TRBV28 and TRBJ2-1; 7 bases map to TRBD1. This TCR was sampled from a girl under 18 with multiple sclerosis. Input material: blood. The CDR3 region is CASSWTGGFNEQFF. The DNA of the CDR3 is TGTGCCAGCAGTTGGACAGGAGGTTTCAATGAGCAGTTCTTC.